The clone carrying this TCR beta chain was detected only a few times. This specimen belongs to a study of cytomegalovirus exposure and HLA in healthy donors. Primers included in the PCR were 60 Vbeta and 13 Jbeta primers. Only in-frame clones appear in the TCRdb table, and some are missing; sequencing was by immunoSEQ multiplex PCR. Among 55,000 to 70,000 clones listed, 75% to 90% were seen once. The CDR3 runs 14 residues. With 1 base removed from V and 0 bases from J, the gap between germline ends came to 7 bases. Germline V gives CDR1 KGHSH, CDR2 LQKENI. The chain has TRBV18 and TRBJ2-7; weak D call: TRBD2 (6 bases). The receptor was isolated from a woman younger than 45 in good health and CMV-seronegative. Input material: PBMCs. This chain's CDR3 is CASSPRRDSYEQYF. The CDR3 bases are TGTGCCAGCTCACCACGGCGGGACTCCTACGAGCAGTACTTC.